This TCR beta chain came from a study of a mutant IDH1 vaccine in newly diagnosed glioma. Overall study: Former treatment meant radiotherapy, temozolomide, or both; the majority had gotten both. V12 fell at week 35 and V13, the study end, at week 47.

Study-level points and caveats: Pseudoprogression apparently tracked independently of changes in top peripheral T cell clonotypes. Patients showed vaccine-induced immune responses at a rate of 93.3%.

The length of the CDR3 is 10 residues. V was cut by 4 bases and J by 8 bases, with 3 bases left in between. TCRdb's table, derived via immunoSEQ multiplex PCR, lists solely in-frame clones and lacks some. Altogether about 50,000 clones are present, around 85% being singletons, with the ten largest covering under 4.5%. As concerns this clone: The antigen is not known.

The time point: week 47, end of study. Every vaccination contained 300 ug of the mutant IDH1 20-mer peptide and was paired with topical imiquimod. The chain employs TRBV5-3 and TRBJ1-4; unclear D gene. TRBV5-3 is sorted into the ORF group, with uncertain function. The sequences come from PBMCs, collected from a glioma patient whose treatment included an IDH1 peptide vaccine. The clonotype originates from a woman aged 25 to 45 with glioma. Some clones in this sample may be carry-over from other donors' samples. For the CDR3, the DNA is TGTGCCAGAAGCGGCGAAAAACTGTTTTTT. This encodes CARSGEKLFF.